Below, 17 T cell receptor beta chains from the same sample are listed, as sequenced in a study of blood T cell repertoires in COVID-19. Sequenced by immunoSEQ multiplex PCR; TCRdb stores in-frame clones only, minus some. Among around 150,000 clones, 85% were seen once, and the ten largest hold about 3.3%. The sequencing sample was made of peripheral blood. These receptors originate from a human donor with acute or convalescent COVID-19. The donor label of this sample is uncertain.

This clone has just a few counts. The chain has TRBV4-1 and TRBJ2-2; 10 nucleotides agree with TRBD2. This CDR3 spans 17 amino acids. After removal of 1 base from V and 7 bases from J, the junction contained 9 bases not matched to a gene. Germline V lookup: CDR1 MGHRA, CDR2 YSYEKL. The CDR3 reads CASSQGLAGGVGGELFF. CDR3 nucleotides: TGCGCCAGCAGCCAAGGATTAGCGGGGGGAGTTGGCGGGGAGCTGTTTTTT.

This clone was recorded once. This chain uses TRBV30 with TRBJ1-4, with 7 bases identical to TRBD1. This CDR3 has 16 amino acids. V lost 7 bases and J lost 0; bases outside the gene matches: 11. Germline-derived CDR1 and CDR2 are GTSNPN and SVGIG (reference sequence). CDR3 bases: TGTGCCTTGTCAGGGGGACCGGTTACAACTAATGAAAAACTGTTTTTT. Translation gives CALSGGPVTTNEKLFF.

The V call is TRBV5-5, the J call TRBJ1-4; possible D gene TRBD1, 5 bases. The CDR3 sequence is 16 residues long. Germline CDR1 SGHKS, CDR2 YYEKEE (reference sequence). With 2 bases removed from V and 0 bases from J, the gap between germline ends came to 11 bases. CDR3 sequence (DNA): TGTGCCAGCAGCTTTGGGGCAGTTTCAACTAATGAAAAACTGTTTTTT. Translating gives CASSFGAVSTNEKLFF.

The V gene is TRBV19, the J gene TRBJ1-1; D remains unclear. Germline values: CDR1 LNHDA, CDR2 SQIVND (reference sequence). The V end was cut by 5 bases, the J end by 6 bases, with 7 bases between. The CDR3 consists of 11 residues. CDR3 DNA sequence: TGTGCCAGTAGTGGAGGAGCTGAAGCTTTCTTT. Encoded protein: CASSGGAEAFF.

The chain joins TRBV18 to TRBJ1-2; 9 nucleotides align to TRBD1. Trimming cost V 3 bases and J 7 bases; bases outside gene matches: 3. The CDR3 has 13 residues. Germline assignment: CDR1 KGHSH and CDR2 LQKENI. CDR3 protein: CASSPDRGTGYTF. CDR3 DNA sequence: TGTGCCAGCTCACCGGACAGGGGTACTGGCTACACCTTC.

This clone has a handful of counts. The J gene is TRBJ1-5, the V gene TRBV19; TRBD1 aligns across 8 bases. Germline V lookup: CDR1 LNHDA, CDR2 SQIVND (reference sequence). Losses at the gene ends were 7 bases for V and 0 bases for J; bases not matched to a gene: 5. The CDR3 spans 15 residues. The CDR3 here is CASTTQGASNQPQHF. The CDR3 DNA sequence: TGTGCCAGTACCACGCAGGGGGCTAGCAATCAGCCCCAGCATTTT.

J is TRBJ1-3 and V is TRBV15; 7 nucleotides match TRBD1. V dropped 4 bases and J dropped 2; count of bases not matched to a gene: 5. Germline-derived CDR1 and CDR2 are LNHNV and YYDKDF (reference sequence). CDR3 length: 15 residues. For the CDR3, the DNA is TGTGCCACCAGCACGGACAGGCCGCCTGGAAACACCATATATTTT. Amino acids: CATSTDRPPGNTIYF.

This clone was observed a handful of times. The chain uses TRBV19 and TRBJ2-1, with 7 bases matching TRBD1. V shed 3 bases and J 1 base; nucleotides not matched to a gene: 3. CDR3 length equals 15 residues. Germline V gives CDR1 LNHDA, CDR2 SQIVND (reference sequence). This CDR3 reads CASSIRQGSYNEQFF. In nucleotides, the CDR3 is TGTGCCAGTAGTATCAGACAGGGATCCTACAATGAGCAGTTCTTC. The whole variable domain, filled in from reference TRBV19 and TRBJ2-1, reads DGGITQSPKYLFRKEGQNVTLSCEQNLNHDAMYWYRQDPGQGLRLIYYSQIVNDFQKGDIAEGYSVSREKKESFPLTVTSAQKNPTAFYLCASSIRQGSYNEQFFGPGTRLTVL.

This clone has only a few counts. The chain employs TRBV5-6 and TRBJ2-2, with 10 bases lining up with TRBD1. CDR1 and CDR2 (germline): SGHDT, YYEEEE. CDR3 size: 15 residues. Germline trimming cut 4 bases from V and 7 bases from J; bases unmatched to any gene: 7. The DNA of the CDR3 is TGTGCCAGCAGCGGACCGGGACAGGGGAGCGGGGAGCTGTTTTTT. It codes for CASSGPGQGSGELFF.

The J gene is TRBJ1-3, the V gene TRBV11-2; unclear D gene. CDR3 length: 14 residues. V gave up 1 base and J gave up 5 bases, with 9 bases separating them. Germline assignment: CDR1 SGHAT and CDR2 FQNNGV. DNA of the CDR3: TGTGCCAGCAGCTTAGTACAGATCCGAAACACCATATATTTT. This codes for CASSLVQIRNTIYF.

The table lists this clone with a count of one. The rearrangement links TRBV9 to TRBJ1-3; D may be TRBD1 (6 bases). The germline gives CDR1 SGDLS, CDR2 YYNGEE. The CDR3 runs to 14 residues. V was cut by 0 bases and J by 2 bases, with 6 bases left in between. The CDR3 protein is CASSVEGAGNTIYF. CDR3 DNA sequence: TGTGCCAGCAGCGTAGAGGGGGCTGGAAACACCATATATTTT.

The chain uses TRBV29-1 and TRBJ1-5, with D possibly matching TRBD1 (6 bases). The CDR3 extends over 13 amino acids. The V and J ends lost 4 bases and 7 bases respectively, with 14 bases between them. CDR1 and CDR2 (germline): SQVTM, ANQGSEA. The CDR3 coding sequence is TGCAGCGTTGCTACAGGGTCCGGGCAGCCCCAGCATTTT. Translation gives CSVATGSGQPQHF.

This chain connects TRBV2 to TRBJ2-7, with D tentatively TRBD2 (5 bases). This CDR3 has 11 amino acids. Looked up from germline, CDR1 is SNHLY and CDR2 is FYNNEI. The CDR3 loop reads CAVRVDYEQYF. CDR3 coding DNA: TGTGCTGTGCGGGTAGACTACGAGCAGTACTTC.

This clone showed up just once. This CDR3 is CASSLGTGYGYTF. The CDR3 bases are TGTGCCAGCAGCTTAGGGACAGGCTACGGCTACACCTTC. The V gene is TRBV7-3, the J gene TRBJ1-2, with 8 bases fitting TRBD1. Germline CDR1 and CDR2: SGHTA and FQGTGA. V lost 2 bases, J lost 8 bases, and 4 bases stayed unmatched. The CDR3 has 13 amino acids.

Here the CDR3 reads CASTFTVNTEAFF. CDR3 DNA: TGTGCCAGCACCTTCACGGTGAACACTGAAGCTTTCTTT. The chain has TRBV3-1 (or the pseudogene TRBV3-2) and TRBJ1-1, with D hard to call. This CDR3 spans 13 amino acids. Trimming took off 7 bases at V and 0 bases at J, with 9 bases between the two ends. Germline assignment: CDR1 LGHDT and CDR2 YNNKEL (reference sequence).

V gene TRBV18 combines with J gene TRBJ1-6; D may be TRBD1 (6 bases). The CDR3 loop spans 17 amino acids. Looked up from germline, CDR1 is KGHSH and CDR2 is LQKENI. The germline V and J ends were trimmed by 3 bases and 8 bases, with 20 bases remaining between them. The CDR3 reads CASSPQKGGLMHSPLHF. Here the CDR3 DNA reads TGTGCCAGCTCACCTCAAAAGGGGGGGCTAATGCATTCACCCCTCCACTTT. The entire variable domain, with the rest obtained from reference TRBV18 and TRBJ1-6, is as follows: NAGVMQNPRHLVRRRGQEARLRCSPMKGHSHVYWYRQLPEEGLKFMVYLQKENIIDESGMPKERFSAEFPKEGPSILRIQQVVRGDSAAYFCASSPQKGGLMHSPLHFGNGTRLTVT.

The genes are TRBV7-3 and TRBJ2-1; no clear D gene. Trimming shortened V by 1 base and J by 10 bases, and 8 bases separated the two germline ends. Germline CDR1 reads SGHTA; CDR2 reads FQGTGA. The CDR3 consists of 12 residues. The CDR3 is CASSLRGLEQFF. CDR3 DNA: TGTGCCAGCAGCTTAAGAGGCTTGGAGCAGTTCTTC.